One and the same sample provided the 5 T cell receptor beta chains below, sequenced in a study of cytomegalovirus exposure and HLA in healthy donors. Primers included in the PCR were 60 Vbeta and 13 Jbeta primers. Generated by immunoSEQ multiplex PCR, the TCRdb table keeps only in-frame clones and is missing some. The table shows some 190,000 clones, with around 85% occurring only once. The sequenced sample consisted of PBMCs. The receptors derive from a boy under 10 years old in good health and CMV-seronegative.

CDR3 in DNA: TGTGCCAGCAGCTTAGGACAGGGGGTCGAAGAGACCCAGTACTTC. Translated, it gives CASSLGQGVEETQYF. The V gene is TRBV7-8, the J gene TRBJ2-5, with 9 positions matching TRBD1. This CDR3 is 15 amino acids long. CDR1 is SGHVS, CDR2 FQNEAQ, per germline. V was pared by 1 base and J by 3 bases, with 3 bases of the junction left unmatched.

Only a few counts were recorded for this clone. This chain joins TRBV27 and TRBJ2-7; no reliable D call. The CDR3 runs to 10 residues. Germline CDR1 MNHEY, CDR2 SMNVEV (reference sequence). V was shortened by 8 bases and J by 2 bases, with 4 bases between the two germline ends. CDR3 coding DNA: TGTGCCAGCGGCACCTACGAGCAGTACTTC. Protein sequence: CASGTYEQYF.

This clone was seen once. An end of the junction differs from the germline gene, which may be a read error. The V and J genes are TRBV4-1 and TRBJ2-1, with D possibly being TRBD2 (5 bases). The CDR3 totals 13 residues. Germline V gene sequence: CDR1 MGHRA, CDR2 YSYEKL. The CDR3 protein is CASTQLGGNEQFF. The DNA for the CDR3 is TGCGCCAGCACCCAATTGGGCGGGAATGAGCAGTTCTTC.

The J gene is TRBJ1-3, the V gene TRBV4-1, with D unresolved. Trimming left V 2 bases short and J 10 bases short, with 12 bases between. This CDR3 comprises 13 residues. CDR1 is MGHRA, CDR2 YSYEKL, per germline. The CDR3 reads CASSQFRGDTIYF. Here the CDR3 DNA reads TGCGCCAGCAGCCAATTTCGCGGAGATACCATATATTTT.

The J gene is TRBJ2-3, the V gene TRBV6-5, with 13 nucleotides matching TRBD2. The CDR3 has 16 residues. V was clipped by 2 bases and J by 4 bases; unmatched bases: 3. Germline V lookup: CDR1 MNHEY, CDR2 SVGAGI. CDR3 sequence: CASSYRTSGRADTQYF. In nucleotides, the CDR3 is TGTGCCAGCAGTTACCGGACTAGCGGGAGAGCAGATACGCAGTATTTT.